The entry below gives a single T cell receptor (beta chain) sequence along with its context. These data belong to a study of Graves' ophthalmopathy and Graves' hyperthyroidism. The CDR3 contains 17 residues. The V end lost 2 bases, the J end lost 5 bases, and 18 bases lay between the germline ends. Germline assignment: CDR1 MNHNS and CDR2 SASEGT. Amplification targeted the TCR beta CDR3 regions, with RNA transcripts as the source material. Second-round multiplex PCR came after a first-round RT-PCR that employed HTBI primers. One entry per CDR3 protein results from TCRdb running MiXCR on the multiplex PCR reads. The repertoire has over a million distinct CDR3 sequences, approximately 35% of them found once; the top ten carry over 8.5%.

This receptor was taken from an adult man with Graves' hyperthyroidism. V gene TRBV6-1 combines with J gene TRBJ1-4; possible D gene TRBD1, 5 bases. The specimen was peripheral blood or thyroid tissue (not recorded which). The CDR3 here is CASSELSGGGLNEKLFF. The DNA for the CDR3 is TGTGCCAGCAGTGAACTCTCCGGGGGAGGGCTAAATGAAAAACTGTTTTTT.